This record concerns one T cell receptor beta chain sequence. The sample originates from a study of T cells expressing NK-cell markers. There are 15 residues in the CDR3. From germline, CDR1 is SGHTA and CDR2 FQGNSA. TCRdb reprocessed the 5' RACE reads; each CDR3 protein has one entry and no DNA is given. In total, the table holds about 260,000 distinct CDR3 sequences. Material for sequencing was blood T cells: a sorted CD56 or NKG2C T cell subset, CD4+ or CD8+ T cells, or bulk PBMC T cells (not recorded which). This sequence originates from a man between 18 and 35 years old in good health. This chain uses TRBV7-2 with TRBJ2-7; TCRdb's D gene call, TRBD1, goes unchecked for lack of DNA. The CDR3 is CASTLVGGGPYEQYF. Variable domain in full (rest from reference TRBV7-2 and TRBJ2-7): GAGVSQSPSNKVTEKGKDVELRCDPISGHTALYWYRQSLGQGLEFLIYFQGNSAPDKSGLPSDRFSAERTGGSVSTLTIQRTQQEDSAVYLCASTLVGGGPYEQYFGPGTRLTVT.